This T cell receptor (beta chain) appears in the sequencing data of a study of CD8 T cells in Susac syndrome. Study-level points and caveats: It was acknowledged in the study that the number of individuals who were included in its TCR sequencing and HLA analysis was relatively small.

Of note for this clonotype: Its antigen is not known.

Sequencing of TCR beta was performed on blood CD8+ and CD4+ T cells. Random hexamers were used to reverse transcribe the RNA input (about 0.5 to 1 ug). By means of immunoSEQ multiplex PCR, TCR beta CDR3 spanning 54 Vbeta and 13 Jbeta underwent amplification. Each CDR3 protein gets one entry after TCRdb re-called the immunoSEQ multiplex PCR reads with MiXCR. Here the sample spans around 71,000 distinct CDR3 sequences, 95% to 96% being singletons. The germline V and J ends were trimmed by 0 bases and 3 bases, with 12 bases remaining between them. This CDR3 is built from 17 residues. The germline V gene has CDR1 MGHRA and CDR2 YSYEKL.

The clonotype comes from a human donor with multiple sclerosis. Sample: CD4+ T cells from PBMCs. The V call is TRBV4-1, the J call TRBJ1-6; D gene uncertain. This CDR3 reads CASSQESPSNYNSPLHF. As DNA, the CDR3 is TGCGCCAGCAGCCAAGAGTCTCCCAGCAACTATAATTCACCCCTCCACTTT.